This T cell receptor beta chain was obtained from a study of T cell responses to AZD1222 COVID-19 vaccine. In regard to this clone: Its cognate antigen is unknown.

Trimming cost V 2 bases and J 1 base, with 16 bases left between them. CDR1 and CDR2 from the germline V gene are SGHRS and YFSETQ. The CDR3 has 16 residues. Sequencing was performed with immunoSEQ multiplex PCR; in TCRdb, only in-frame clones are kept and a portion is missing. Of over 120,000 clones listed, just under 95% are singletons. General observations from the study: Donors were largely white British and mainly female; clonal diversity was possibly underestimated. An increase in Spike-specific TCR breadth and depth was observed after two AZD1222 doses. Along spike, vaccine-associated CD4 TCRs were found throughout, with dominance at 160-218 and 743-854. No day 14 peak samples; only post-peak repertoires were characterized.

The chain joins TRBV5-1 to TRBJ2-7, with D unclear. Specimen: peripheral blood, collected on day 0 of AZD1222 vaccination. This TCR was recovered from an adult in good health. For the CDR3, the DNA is TGCGCCAGCAGCTTACAACCCTCAGGTATATCCTACGAGCAGTACTTC. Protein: CASSLQPSGISYEQYF. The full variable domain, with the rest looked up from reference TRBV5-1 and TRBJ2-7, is KAGVTQTPRYLIKTRGQQVTLSCSPISGHRSVSWYQQTPGQGLQFLFEYFSETQRNKGNFPGRFSGRQFSNSRSEMNVSTLELGDSALYLCASSLQPSGISYEQYFGPGTRLTVT.